This T cell receptor (beta chain) was observed in a study of response to subunit inactivated influenza vaccine. The CDR3 spans 12 residues. Trimming removed 6 bases at V and 6 bases at J, with 11 bases between. TCRdb redid the calling of the RT-PCR reads with MiXCR, one entry per CDR3 protein. This table holds just under 550,000 distinct CDR3 sequences, roughly 25% found once. These data are also associated with another study on T cells expressing NK-cell markers. From that study: Synthesis of TCR beta cDNA relied on 5'RACE template switching carrying UMIs.

J is TRBJ1-1 and V is TRBV12-3 or TRBV12-4; D gene unclear. This receptor was taken from a man aged 50-60 years who received an inactivated influenza vaccine. Sequenced material: CD4+ T cells sorted from PBMCs, taken about 12 days after vaccination. The CDR3 sequence is CASSQVFSEAFF. The DNA of the CDR3 is TGTGCCAGCAGCCAGGTCTTCTCTGAAGCTTTCTTT.